These 2 T cell receptor beta chains originate from one sample sequenced in a study of CD8+ T cells in alopecia areata (dated by TCRdb to 2017 to 2018). The library was made by the immunoSEQ multiplex PCR assay. RNA was extracted from all samples and reverse transcribed into cDNA, which served as template for TCR sequencing. TCRdb provides this immuneACCESS table in a form limited to in-frame rearrangements. Some clones are lacking; in checked studies, under half of them reflect an unresolved V gene, and why the rest are absent is not known. Across this sample there are 250,000 or so clones, with about two thirds seen only once. The ten largest clones take up more than 0.95% of the sample. What this sample's time point label stands for: baseline before oral tofacitinib. The sample was CD4+ T cells sorted from blood, taken at week 0. The source is a human donor with alopecia areata.

This clone was seen only a few times. J is TRBJ2-5 and V is TRBV29-1; possible D gene TRBD1, 5 bases. The CDR3 runs 12 residues. Looked up from germline, CDR1 is SQVTM and CDR2 is ANQGSEA. The V and J ends lost 5 bases and 5 bases respectively, with 12 bases between them. CDR3 DNA: TGCAGCGTTCGACAGTCGGCGGAGACCCAGTACTTC. The encoded protein is CSVRQSAETQYF. The variable domain in full, completed from reference TRBV29-1 and TRBJ2-5, reads SAVISQKPSRDICQRGTSLTIQCQVDSQVTMMFWYRQQPGQSLTLIATANQGSEATYESGFVIDKFPISRPNLTFSTLTVSNMSPEDSSIYLCSVRQSAETQYFGPGTRLLVL.

The chain employs TRBV7-2 and TRBJ1-6; D is ambiguous. This CDR3 region has 14 residues. Germline CDR1 reads SGHTA; CDR2 reads FQGNSA. Trimming pared 4 bases from V and 8 bases from J, leaving 12 bases between. The CDR3 nucleotides read TGTGCCAGCAGCTACCGACGGTTCGATTCACCCCTCCACTTT. Its protein is CASSYRRFDSPLHF.